The 11 T cell receptor beta chains below come from one sample, sequenced in a study of blood T cell repertoires in COVID-19. Sequenced by immunoSEQ multiplex PCR; TCRdb stores in-frame clones only, minus some. The sample records almost 85,000 clones, around 82% being singletons. Sequencing was performed on peripheral blood. Source of these receptors: an elderly man with active or convalescent COVID-19.

This clone was observed once. The chain employs TRBV6-5 and TRBJ1-5, with TRBD1 matching 7 bases. V was pared by 8 bases and J by 7 bases, with 8 bases of the junction left unmatched. Germline loops: CDR1 MNHEY, CDR2 SVGAGI. This CDR3 is built from 13 residues. CDR3 coding DNA: TGTGCCAGCGCAGACAGGGTGAGGCAGCCCCAGCATTTT. Translation gives CASADRVRQPQHF.

This sequence joins TRBV5-1 and TRBJ1-1, with D maybe TRBD1 (6 bases). CDR1 SGHRS and CDR2 YFSETQ come from the germline V gene. The CDR3 is made up of 15 amino acids. The V end lost 2 bases, the J end lost 4 bases, and 15 bases lay between the germline ends. The CDR3 reads CASSFAMGGLTEAFF. CDR3 DNA: TGCGCCAGCAGCTTTGCGATGGGGGGGCTCACTGAAGCTTTCTTT.

The V and J genes are TRBV3-1 (or the pseudogene TRBV3-2) and TRBJ1-4; a weak D match, TRBD1 (5 bases). The CDR3 spans 16 residues. Per germline, CDR1 LGHDT and CDR2 YNNKEL (reference sequence). V was cut by 3 bases and J by 4 bases, with 15 bases left in between. The chain's CDR3 is CASSQGGTRDNEKLFF. The CDR3 bases are TGTGCCAGCAGCCAGGGGGGGACTCGGGATAATGAAAAACTGTTTTTT.

The chain couples TRBV5-1 to TRBJ2-1; possibly TRBD1 for D (5 bases). V was trimmed by 4 bases and J by 2 bases, leaving 7 bases between them. Germline-derived CDR1 and CDR2 are SGHRS and YFSETQ. The CDR3 spans 13 residues. CDR3 in amino acids: CASSLDTYNEQFF. The DNA of the CDR3 is TGCGCCAGCAGCCTGGACACCTACAATGAGCAGTTCTTC.

A few counts support this clone. The V call is TRBV15, the J call TRBJ1-2; a weak D match, TRBD1 (5 bases). V was cut by 2 bases and J by 4 bases, with 5 bases left in between. The CDR3 sequence is 12 residues long. The V gene's germline CDR1 is LNHNV and CDR2 YYDKDF (reference sequence). Here the CDR3 reads CATSRQGYGYTF. The DNA of the CDR3 is TGTGCCACCAGCAGACAGGGCTATGGCTACACCTTC.

The chain uses TRBV18 and TRBJ2-1; 9 bases are shared with TRBD2. This CDR3 is 15 amino acids long. V was clipped by 0 bases and J by 6 bases; unmatched bases: 3. Looked up from germline, CDR1 is KGHSH and CDR2 is LQKENI. The CDR3 DNA sequence: TGTGCCAGCTCACCACCTAGCGGGAGTCTCAATGAGCAGTTCTTC. Translated, it gives CASSPPSGSLNEQFF.

The chain uses TRBV18 and TRBJ1-2, with 7 nucleotides matching TRBD1. The CDR3 has 14 amino acids. The germline V gene has CDR1 KGHSH and CDR2 LQKENI. J was trimmed by 5 bases and V by 3 bases; bases with no gene match: 6. As DNA, the CDR3 is TGTGCCAGCTCACCCTCGGGGACAGAGTATGGCTACACCTTC. Translated: CASSPSGTEYGYTF. Variable domain in full (rest from reference TRBV18 and TRBJ1-2): NAGVMQNPRHLVRRRGQEARLRCSPMKGHSHVYWYRQLPEEGLKFMVYLQKENIIDESGMPKERFSAEFPKEGPSILRIQQVVRGDSAAYFCASSPSGTEYGYTFGSGTRLTVV.

This clone came up once. V is TRBV27 and J is TRBJ2-6, with a possible D match to TRBD1 (6 bases). Germline V gene data show CDR1 as MNHEY and CDR2 as SMNVEV (reference sequence). The CDR3 has 18 residues. Trimming took off 3 bases at V and 0 bases at J, with 15 bases between the two ends. The CDR3 sequence is CASSLSGALYSGANVLTF. DNA for the CDR3: TGTGCCAGCAGTTTGTCAGGGGCCCTGTACTCTGGGGCCAACGTCCTGACTTTC.

V usage is TRBV5-1 and J usage is TRBJ1-5; no definite D call. This CDR3 spans 15 amino acids. Trimming removed 0 bases at V and 6 bases at J, with 13 bases between. Germline loops: CDR1 SGHRS, CDR2 YFSETQ. CDR3 nucleotides: TGCGCCAGCAGCTTGGAGGGAGGGAATCCTCAGCCCCAGCATTTT. Translating gives CASSLEGGNPQPQHF.

This chain joins TRBV19 and TRBJ1-5, with 8 bases that match TRBD1. This CDR3 comprises 14 residues. After removal of 5 bases from V and 3 bases from J, the junction contained 3 bases not matched to a gene. The V gene's germline CDR1 is LNHDA and CDR2 SQIVND (reference sequence). The CDR3 is CASSWDRPNQPQHF. The DNA for the CDR3 is TGTGCCAGTAGTTGGGACAGGCCCAATCAGCCCCAGCATTTT. Combining the CDR3 with reference TRBV19 and TRBJ1-5 gives the whole variable domain DGGITQSPKYLFRKEGQNVTLSCEQNLNHDAMYWYRQDPGQGLRLIYYSQIVNDFQKGDIAEGYSVSREKKESFPLTVTSAQKNPTAFYLCASSWDRPNQPQHFGDGTRLSIL.

The chain uses TRBV6-2 or TRBV6-3 and TRBJ1-5; D perhaps matches TRBD1 (5 bases). The length of the CDR3 is 15 residues. CDR1 MNHEY and CDR2 SVGEGT come from the germline V gene. V was clipped by 6 bases and J by 6 bases, with 18 bases between them. The CDR3: CASSPGGEGRQPQHF. CDR3 nucleotide sequence: TGTGCCAGCAGCCCCGGGGGGGAGGGACGTCAGCCCCAGCATTTT.